This T cell receptor (beta chain) was captured by sequencing in a study of blood T cell repertoires in COVID-19. Study-level information: T cells, B-cell-depleted T cells, or PBMCs supplied cDNA or gDNA.

TCRdb's copy holds only in-frame clones and misses some; the assay was immunoSEQ multiplex PCR. The profile shows about 130,000 clones, about 86% of them singletons. This CDR3 is built from 18 residues. Between the trimmed V and J ends, which lost 3 bases and 5 bases, there was a span of 24 bases. Germline CDR1 and CDR2: KGHSH and LQKENI. The chain joins TRBV18 to TRBJ2-3, with D perhaps matching TRBD2 (7 bases). This clonotype was sampled from an elderly woman with acute or convalescent COVID-19. The material sequenced was peripheral blood. CDR3 DNA sequence: TGTGCCAGCTCACCCCCGGTGGGGTGGGGGGGCCGAAGAGATACGCAGTATTTT. Amino acids: CASSPPVGWGGRRDTQYF.